This record concerns one T cell receptor beta chain sequence. This entry belongs to a study of blood T cell repertoires in COVID-19. Study-level information: Acute and convalescent COVID-19 samples came from the United States, Italy and Spain.

Profiling relied on immunoSEQ multiplex PCR, and the TCRdb table lists in-frame clones only, not all of them. There are 90,000 to 100,000 clones in the sample; 81% occur only once, and about 4.2% lies in the top ten. The TCR comes from a man aged 55 to 70 with acute or convalescent COVID-19. Sequencing was performed on peripheral blood.

The CDR3 spells CASRIRQRNYGYTF. CDR3 DNA: TGTGCCAGTAGGATACGACAGAGAAACTATGGCTACACCTTC. V and J are TRBV19 and TRBJ1-2, with D tentatively TRBD1 (5 bases). CDR1 LNHDA and CDR2 SQIVND come from the germline V gene (reference sequence). CDR3 length equals 14 residues. The V end was cut by 6 bases, the J end by 2 bases, with 13 bases between.